This T cell receptor beta chain derives from a study of monozygotic twins with inflammatory bowel disease. Blood samples measuring 2.5 ml were taken per donor. Total RNA isolation used whole blood (no T cell sorting was performed). In preparing each TCR library, about 3,700 ng of total RNA was used. Each UMI harboured a 6-nucleotide sample barcode and was appended via template switching. TCRdb re-called the 5' RACE reads and gives one entry per CDR3 protein, without DNA. The table lists about 380,000 distinct CDR3 sequences. The V gene's germline CDR1 is SQVTM and CDR2 ANQGSEA. This CDR3 region has 13 residues.

The chain combines TRBV29-1 with TRBJ2-2. This clonotype was sampled from a human donor with ulcerative colitis or Crohn's disease, or a healthy co-twin of an affected twin (not recorded which). The sample consisted of blood. CDR3 sequence reads: CSVDDKNTGELFF.